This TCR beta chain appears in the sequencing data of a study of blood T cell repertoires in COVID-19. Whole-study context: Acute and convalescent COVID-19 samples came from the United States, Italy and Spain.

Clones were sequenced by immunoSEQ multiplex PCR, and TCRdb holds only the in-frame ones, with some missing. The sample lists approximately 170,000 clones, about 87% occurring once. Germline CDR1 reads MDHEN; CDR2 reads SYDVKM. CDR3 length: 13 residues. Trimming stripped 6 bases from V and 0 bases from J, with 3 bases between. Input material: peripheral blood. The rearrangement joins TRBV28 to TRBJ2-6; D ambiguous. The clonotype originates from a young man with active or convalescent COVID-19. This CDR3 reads CASRSSGANVLTF. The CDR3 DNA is TGTGCCAGCAGGAGCTCTGGGGCCAACGTCCTGACTTTC. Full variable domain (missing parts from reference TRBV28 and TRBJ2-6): DVKVTQSSRYLVKRTGEKVFLECVQDMDHENMFWYRQDPGLGLRLIYFSYDVKMKEKGDIPEGYSVSREKKERFSLILESASTNQTSMYLCASRSSGANVLTFGAGSRLTVL.